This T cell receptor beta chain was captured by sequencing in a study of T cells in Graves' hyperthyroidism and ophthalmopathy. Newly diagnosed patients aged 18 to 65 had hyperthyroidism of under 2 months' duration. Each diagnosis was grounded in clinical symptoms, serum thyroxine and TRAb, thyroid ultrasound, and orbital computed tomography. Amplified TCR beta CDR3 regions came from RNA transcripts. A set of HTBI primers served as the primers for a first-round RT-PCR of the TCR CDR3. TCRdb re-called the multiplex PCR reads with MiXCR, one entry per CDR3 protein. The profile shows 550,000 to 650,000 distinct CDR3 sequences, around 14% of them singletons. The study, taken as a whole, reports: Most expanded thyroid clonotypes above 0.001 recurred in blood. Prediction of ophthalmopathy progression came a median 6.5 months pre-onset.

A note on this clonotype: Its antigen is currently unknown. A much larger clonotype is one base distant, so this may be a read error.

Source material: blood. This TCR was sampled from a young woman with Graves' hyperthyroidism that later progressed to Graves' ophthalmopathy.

CDR3 in DNA: TGTGCCAGCTCACCCGGCCGGGCAGGAGATACGCAGTATTTT. Protein: CASSPGRAGDTQYF. This rearrangement joins TRBV18 to TRBJ2-3; D is uncertain. Germline lookup yields CDR1 KGHSH and CDR2 LQKENI. The CDR3 length is 14 residues. With 3 bases removed from V and 5 bases from J, the gap between germline ends came to 12 bases. Combining the CDR3 with reference TRBV18 and TRBJ2-3 gives the whole variable domain NAGVMQNPRHLVRRRGQEARLRCSPMKGHSHVYWYRQLPEEGLKFMVYLQKENIIDESGMPKERFSAEFPKEGPSILRIQQVVRGDSAAYFCASSPGRAGDTQYFGPGTRLTVL.